This record looks at one T cell receptor (beta chain) sequence and its context. Its antigen is as yet unknown. These data originate in a study of graft-versus-host responses after intestinal transplantation. Study summary: Every transplant recipient was induced with anti-thymocyte globulin, then maintained on tacrolimus and steroids for about 3 years.

Findings and caveats of the study: High graft-versus-host to host-versus-graft T cell clonal ratios marked allografts of patients with graft-donor macrochimerism. Researchers found peak circulating GvH clone levels linked to early post-transplant HvG declines. GvH clones turned up in recipient marrow; some had shown up first in ileum or blood.

From germline, CDR1 is SGHDN and CDR2 FVKESK. The V segment lost 6 bases and the J segment 4 bases; nucleotides outside the gene matches: 11. This CDR3 contains 16 residues. Generated by immunoSEQ multiplex PCR, the TCRdb table keeps only in-frame clones and is missing some. This table has around 90,000 clones, about 93% appearing once. Sequencing used unstimulated CD8+ T cells sorted from spleen or lymph node cells, obtained before intestinal transplant. The V call is TRBV14, the J call TRBJ2-4; 8 bases are a match to TRBD2. This clonotype originated in a human donor who received an intestinal transplant. CDR3 in amino acids: CASSFASTSAKNIQYF. Written as DNA, the CDR3 is TGTGCCAGCAGTTTTGCCTCGACTAGCGCGAAAAACATTCAGTACTTC.